One T cell receptor beta chain is described in this entry. What antigen it recognizes has not been identified. No much larger clone exists at a distance of one base, and base qualities are not known. The entry originates in a study of T cell repertoires in cytomegalovirus infection (dated by TCRdb to about 2019). Regarding the research as a whole: The peptide stimulations were aimed at well-studied HLA-B-restricted epitopes as well as recently identified HLA-C-restricted CMV epitopes, whose presentation resists viral immunomodulation. The HLA type of each donor mattered for the analysis, because public TCR beta signatures pointed to carriage of CMV infection along with the matching HLA type. Study-level results and caveats: The ex vivo response was dominated by HLA-C-restricted CMV-specific TCR beta clonotypes, which also provided the single most frequent clonotype in two of eight donors. Cumulative frequency of public TCR beta family members discriminated carriers of CMV infection plus the relevant HLA type in this cohort and an independent 352-donor cohort.

V and J are trimmed by 4 bases and 8 bases, and the gene matches miss 12 bases of the junction. The CDR3, cysteine through phenylalanine, is 16 amino acids long. Only the CDR3 portion is preserved as DNA: 48 bases, with reading frame beginning at the first base. As encoded in the germline V gene, CDR1 is MGHRA while CDR2 is YSYEKL. Sequencing instrument: Illumina HiSeq 1500. TCRdb reanalyzed the raw reads on its own, using fastp at Q25 for trimming and MiXCR for clone calling, and kept in-frame beta chains. Every CDR3 protein is listed once, alongside the most common genes and DNA of its rows. A total of about 830,000 distinct CDR3 sequences appear in this sample, about 30% of them only once. The top ten constitute around 12% of the sample. Sample treatment or condition, as interpreted from the label and publication: in vitro stimulation with specific CMV peptide epitopes to enrich CMV-specific T cells.

The sequence links TRBV4-1 to TRBJ2-1; 9 bases in the junction line up with TRBD1. Here the sequenced sample was cultured CD8+ T cells from PBMCs, taken from culture after CMV antigen stimulation. This clonotype originated in a human donor in good health (CMV status not recorded). Some clones in this sample may be carry-over from other donors' samples. DNA sequence: TGCGCCAGCAGCCGTGCCGGGACAGGGTTTGTAGATGAGCAGTTCTTC. It specifies CASSRAGTGFVDEQFF.